What follows are 26 T cell receptor beta chains derived from one specimen sequenced in a study of OX40 agonist ivuxolimab in advanced cancers. Sequencing used immunoSEQ multiplex PCR; TCRdb keeps in-frame clones, though not all of them. The sample consists of some 76,000 clones, approximately 89% of them appearing once. Sequenced material: CD4+ or CD8+ T cells sorted from blood, taken in a trial of the OX40 agonist ivuxolimab. Receptor source: an adult with an advanced solid tumor such as melanoma, head and neck, liver or kidney cancer.

The J gene is TRBJ2-7, the V gene TRBV6-5, with D tentatively TRBD2 (5 bases). Trimming took 0 bases from V and 6 from J, leaving 6 bases between them. CDR1 is MNHEY and CDR2 is SVGAGI in the germline V gene. The CDR3 has 12 residues. In nucleotides, the CDR3 is TGTGCCAGCAGTTACTCGGGAGTCGAGCAGTACTTC. Translation gives CASSYSGVEQYF.

This chain connects TRBV6-6 to TRBJ2-2; 15 bases match TRBD2. V was clipped by 6 bases and J by 8 bases; unmatched bases: 7. CDR1 and CDR2 from the germline V gene are MNHNY and SVGAGI (reference sequence). The CDR3 is 16 amino acids. CDR3 in amino acids: CASRLGLAGGVGELFF. The CDR3, as DNA: TGTGCCAGCAGGCTGGGACTAGCGGGGGGAGTGGGGGAGCTGTTTTTT.

This chain connects TRBV7-8 to TRBJ2-7, with no clear D. Trimming removed 1 base from V and 3 bases from J, with 1 base in between. Germline V gives CDR1 SGHVS, CDR2 FQNEAQ. The CDR3 contains 11 residues. The CDR3 DNA follows: TGTGCCAGCAGCTTAGTCTACGAGCAGTACTTC. Residues: CASSLVYEQYF.

V and J are TRBV21-1 and TRBJ2-1. TRBV21-1 represents a pseudogene. The CDR3 extends over 15 amino acids. CDR3 DNA sequence: TGTGCCAGCTTGGAGCGCAGGAGCTCCTACAATGAGCAGTTCTTC. Amino acids: CASLERRSSYNEQFF.

This chain connects TRBV15 to TRBJ2-5; a weak D match, TRBD1 (6 bases). Trimming stripped 3 bases from V and 3 bases from J, with 20 bases between. The CDR3 runs to 17 residues. CDR1 is LNHNV, CDR2 YYDKDF, per germline (reference sequence). CDR3: CATSSGQSGTPEETQYF. CDR3 sequence (DNA): TGTGCCACCAGCAGCGGACAATCCGGGACACCCGAAGAGACCCAGTACTTC.

This clone was counted a single time. The chain employs TRBV5-1 and TRBJ2-1, with D perhaps matching TRBD2 (5 bases). Trimming stripped 5 bases from V and 7 bases from J, with 16 bases between. The CDR3 runs to 14 residues. Germline CDR1 SGHRS, CDR2 YFSETQ. CDR3 nucleotide sequence: TGCGCCAGCAGTCCCCTACTTACTAGAAATGAGCAGTTCTTC. It codes for CASSPLLTRNEQFF. Based on the CDR3 plus reference TRBV5-1 and TRBJ2-1, the full variable domain is KAGVTQTPRYLIKTRGQQVTLSCSPISGHRSVSWYQQTPGQGLQFLFEYFSETQRNKGNFPGRFSGRQFSNSRSEMNVSTLELGDSALYLCASSPLLTRNEQFFGPGTRLTVL.

The CDR3 spells CASSHWGLAGGEQYF. DNA of the CDR3: TGTGCCAGCAGCCACTGGGGACTAGCGGGAGGCGAGCAGTACTTC. The J gene is TRBJ2-5, the V gene TRBV4-2; TRBD2 aligns across 15 bases. The DNA end is a closer match to TRBJ2-7, so the J assignment may be wrong. This CDR3 contains 15 residues. Germline CDR1 reads LGHNA; CDR2 reads YNFKEQ.

This clone was detected only once. The rearrangement uses TRBV4-2 and TRBJ1-5; TRBD1 is a possible D gene (5 bases). The V and J ends lost 4 bases and 3 bases respectively, with 13 bases between them. This CDR3 region has 15 residues. The germline gives CDR1 LGHNA, CDR2 YNFKEQ. The CDR3 loop is CASSLHLQDNQPQHF. The CDR3 nucleotides read TGTGCCAGCAGCCTTCACTTACAGGACAATCAGCCCCAGCATTTT.

This chain uses TRBV28 with TRBJ1-2, with a weak D call TRBD1 (5 bases). Germline V lookup: CDR1 MDHEN, CDR2 SYDVKM. Trimming removed 8 bases at V and 5 bases at J, with 15 bases between. The CDR3 contains 13 residues. The CDR3 reads CASRTGFGYGYTF. CDR3 nucleotides: TGTGCCAGCCGTACAGGTTTCGGGTATGGCTACACCTTC.

This chain uses TRBV5-4 with TRBJ2-2; no definite D call. Germline values: CDR1 SGHNT, CDR2 YYREEE (reference sequence). Between the trimmed V and J ends, which lost 1 base and 2 bases, there was a span of 12 bases. The CDR3 loop spans 16 amino acids. The CDR3 here is CASSLNFFLNTGELFF. The CDR3 DNA is TGTGCCAGCAGCTTGAACTTTTTTTTAAACACCGGGGAGCTGTTTTTT.

The chain recombines TRBV6-5 with TRBJ1-4; D uncertain. There are 14 residues in the CDR3. Trimming shortened V by 9 bases and J by 0 bases, and 11 bases separated the two germline ends. Per the germline V gene, CDR1 is MNHEY and CDR2 is SVGAGI. The chain's CDR3 is CASRVGTTNEKLFF. As DNA, the CDR3 is TGTGCCAGTCGGGTGGGGACAACTAATGAAAAACTGTTTTTT.

The chain combines TRBV7-6 with TRBJ2-1, with TRBD2 identical over 13 bases. J gave up 8 bases and V 5 bases, and 6 bases lay outside the gene matches. The CDR3 runs 15 residues. CDR1 and CDR2 from the germline V gene are SGHVS and FNYEAQ. The CDR3 region has the DNA TGTGCCAGCAGCCAACTAGCGGGGGGGCCATATGAGCAGTTCTTC. Translation: CASSQLAGGPYEQFF.

The chain links TRBV6-1 to TRBJ1-2; a possible D gene is TRBD1 (5 bases). The CDR3 has 13 residues. Germline loops: CDR1 MNHNS, CDR2 SASEGT. Deletions cut 3 bases from V and 8 bases from J, with 13 bases between. CDR3: CASSDLKGWGYTF. CDR3 bases: TGTGCCAGCAGTGATCTAAAGGGGTGGGGCTACACCTTC.

The genes are TRBV11-2 and TRBJ1-1; no clear D gene. The CDR3 is 14 residues long. Germline assignment: CDR1 SGHAT and CDR2 FQNNGV. V was trimmed by 5 bases and J by 1 base, leaving 11 bases between them. CDR3 sequence (DNA): TGTGCCAGCAGCCCATCAGTGGGGAACACTGAAGCTTTCTTT. As protein: CASSPSVGNTEAFF.

This chain uses TRBV15 with TRBJ2-7, with D possibly TRBD2 on 5 matching bases. The V and J ends lost 0 bases and 3 bases respectively, with 9 bases between them. Per germline, CDR1 LNHNV and CDR2 YYDKDF (reference sequence). The CDR3 contains 14 residues. The CDR3 coding sequence is TGTGCCACCAGCAGAGATCGGACTGGCTACGAGCAGTACTTC. Translated, it gives CATSRDRTGYEQYF.

The V gene is TRBV7-6, the J gene TRBJ2-2; D not certain. CDR3 length: 15 residues. Trimming took 2 bases from V and 5 from J, leaving 12 bases between them. Germline assignment: CDR1 SGHVS and CDR2 FNYEAQ. The CDR3 sequence is CASSLRVESTGELFF. The CDR3 nucleotides read TGTGCCAGCAGCTTAAGGGTCGAGTCTACCGGGGAGCTGTTTTTT.

The chain combines TRBV6-5 with TRBJ1-2; perhaps TRBD1 as D (5 bases). Trimming removed 5 bases from V and 8 bases from J, with 18 bases in between. Germline assignment: CDR1 MNHEY and CDR2 SVGAGI. The CDR3 has 14 amino acids. Here the CDR3 reads CASSPGPGYGGYTF. In DNA, the CDR3 is TGTGCCAGCAGTCCGGGGCCGGGATATGGAGGCTACACCTTC.

The V gene is TRBV28, the J gene TRBJ1-2; 8 bases are a match to TRBD1. The CDR3 covers 14 residues. Trimming took 5 bases from V and 4 from J; bases not matched to a gene: 6. The germline V gene encodes CDR1 MDHEN and CDR2 SYDVKM. DNA for the CDR3: TGTGCCAGCAGTCTGCACAGGGGGTCCTATGGCTACACCTTC. This codes for CASSLHRGSYGYTF.

V usage is TRBV11-2 and J usage is TRBJ1-2; D uncertain. The V gene's germline CDR1 is SGHAT and CDR2 FQNNGV. The germline V and J ends were trimmed by 1 base and 7 bases, with 19 bases remaining between them. The CDR3 extends over 16 amino acids. CDR3 sequence (DNA): TGTGCCAGCAGCTTAGGGCCCCGCGGCCAGGAAGGTGGCTACACCTTC. Residues: CASSLGPRGQEGGYTF.

This clone occurred once. J is TRBJ2-2 and V is TRBV25-1; tentative D call: TRBD2 (6 bases). The CDR3 has 15 amino acids. Germline V gene data show CDR1 as MGHDK and CDR2 as SYGVNS. Trimming took 6 bases from V and 2 from J, leaving 13 bases between them. This CDR3 is CASSLGGTNTGELFF. The CDR3 coding sequence is TGTGCCAGCAGCTTGGGGGGAACCAACACCGGGGAGCTGTTTTTT.

Here the CDR3 DNA reads TGTGCCAGCAGCCAAATTGGACTAGCGGGGGACACCGGGGAGCTGTTTTTT. Its protein is CASSQIGLAGDTGELFF. This chain joins TRBV14 and TRBJ2-2; 13 bases are shared with TRBD2. Germline CDR1 and CDR2: SGHDN and FVKESK. The CDR3 extends over 17 amino acids. The J segment lost 3 bases and the V segment lost 2 bases, leaving 3 bases of the junction unmatched.

The sample holds one count of this clone. The J gene is TRBJ2-2, the V gene TRBV19, with 8 positions matching TRBD1. The V gene end was trimmed by 10 bases and the J gene end by 1 base; junction bases not matched to a gene: 8. Germline-derived CDR1 and CDR2 are LNHDA and SQIVND (reference sequence). CDR3 size: 15 residues. CDR3 DNA sequence: TGTGCCACCATGAGCAGGGGGCAGAACACCGGGGAGCTGTTTTTT. Translated: CATMSRGQNTGELFF. Full variable domain (rest looked up from reference TRBV19 and TRBJ2-2): DGGITQSPKYLFRKEGQNVTLSCEQNLNHDAMYWYRQDPGQGLRLIYYSQIVNDFQKGDIAEGYSVSREKKESFPLTVTSAQKNPTAFYLCATMSRGQNTGELFFGEGSRLTVL.

V is TRBV7-2 and J is TRBJ2-7; D could derive from TRBD1 or TRBD2 (6 bases each). The V gene lost 1 base and the J gene lost 3 bases, with 13 bases spanning the gap. The germline V gene has CDR1 SGHTA and CDR2 FQGNSA. The CDR3 loop spans 15 amino acids. This chain's CDR3 is CASSLGRGPFYEQYF. The CDR3 bases are TGTGCCAGCAGCTTAGGACGGGGGCCCTTCTACGAGCAGTACTTC.

The chain's CDR3 is CASSEARTGTPEAFF. The CDR3 bases are TGTGCCAGCAGTGAAGCCCGGACAGGGACCCCTGAAGCTTTCTTT. This chain connects TRBV6-1 to TRBJ1-1; 8 positions match TRBD1. V shed 0 bases, J shed 6 bases, and the junction held 6 bases outside the gene matches. The CDR3 covers 15 residues. The germline gives CDR1 MNHNS, CDR2 SASEGT.

The chain combines TRBV28 with TRBJ1-1; no firm D call. Trimming took off 1 base at V and 1 base at J, with 7 bases between the two ends. Germline CDR1 is MDHEN and CDR2 is SYDVKM. The length of the CDR3 is 14 residues. Here the CDR3 DNA reads TGTGCCAGCAGTTTATCGAGGCCGAACACTGAAGCTTTCTTT. Translation gives CASSLSRPNTEAFF.

The V and J genes are TRBV29-1 and TRBJ2-3; 10 bases map to TRBD1. Unmatched junction bases numbered 8, after V lost 5 bases and J lost 6 bases. Per the germline V gene, CDR1 is SQVTM and CDR2 is ANQGSEA. There are 14 residues in the CDR3. The CDR3 loop reads CSVNPGQGLDTQYF. The CDR3 region has the DNA TGCAGCGTTAACCCGGGACAGGGGCTGGATACGCAGTATTTT.